This TCR beta chain was retrieved from a study of CD8 T cells in Susac syndrome. The V gene's germline CDR1 is DFQATT and CDR2 SNEGSKA (reference sequence). V lost 0 bases, J lost 7 bases, and 8 bases stayed unmatched. The CDR3 is 15 residues long. TCR beta was sequenced from blood CD8+ and CD4+ T cells. The multiple sclerosis control group was made up of treatment-naive patients with stable or active relapsing-remitting disease. RNA was extracted with the RNeasy kit, and a quantity of roughly 0.45 to 1 ug was reverse transcribed using random hexamers. TCR beta CDR3 was amplified by immunoSEQ multiplex PCR. This amplification extended across 54 Vbeta and 13 Jbeta segments. Each CDR3 protein gets one entry after TCRdb re-called the immunoSEQ multiplex PCR reads with MiXCR. The repertoire includes 200,000 to 250,000 distinct CDR3 sequences, 80% to 95% of them detected once, and around 0.15% sits in the top ten.

This clonotype originated in a human donor with multiple sclerosis. The rearrangement links TRBV20-1 to TRBJ2-1, with 8 bases aligning to TRBD2. Sequences were obtained from CD8+ T cells from PBMCs. The CDR3 DNA is TGCAGTGCTAGAGATGGACGGGGGGGGAGGAATGAGCAGTTCTTC. This translates into CSARDGRGGRNEQFF.